This TCR beta chain appears in the sequencing data of a study of blood T cell repertoires in COVID-19. Study context: Acute and convalescent COVID-19 samples came from the United States, Italy and Spain.

How the authors handled the data: Amplification with reference gene primers provided the estimates of nucleated cell counts. Here immunoSEQ multiplex PCR was the method, and the copy in TCRdb shows in-frame clones only, minus some. That table furnishes V, J and clone size, whereas the DNA furnished D and trimming. Of around 140,000 clones listed, 88% were seen once; the top ten hold approximately 10%. The CDR3 contains 12 residues. Trimming stripped 2 bases from V and 9 bases from J, with 9 bases between. CDR1 and CDR2 from the germline V gene are SGHNT and YYREEE (reference sequence). The sample consisted of peripheral blood. The chain has TRBV5-4 and TRBJ2-1, with D possibly TRBD1 on 5 matching bases. This receptor was identified in a man in his forties or fifties with acute or convalescent COVID-19. The CDR3 DNA reads TGTGCCAGCAGCTTCATAGGGGTTGAGCAGTTCTTC. Its protein product is CASSFIGVEQFF.